The rows below give T cell receptor beta chains drawn from one sample of a study of OX40 agonist ivuxolimab in advanced cancers. Clones were read by immunoSEQ multiplex PCR, and TCRdb kept only the in-frame ones, dropping some. The sample records roughly 90,000 clones, around 94% being singletons. The sample consisted of CD4+ or CD8+ T cells sorted from blood, taken in a trial of the OX40 agonist ivuxolimab. The receptors originated from an adult with an advanced solid tumor such as melanoma, head and neck, liver or kidney cancer. Both conserved end residues are part of each CDR3. Fields, in order: CDR3 DNA, CDR3 protein, D gene, clone size, J gene, V gene. D genes are given only for firm matches. The size of a clone is reported for some rows only, either as once, few or many, or as a class for expanded clones.

cdr3_nt: TGTGCCAGCAGCTTGGGGGTCGGGTCTGAAGCTTTCTTT
cdr3_aa: CASSLGVGSEAFF
d_call: NA
clone_size: NA
j_call: TRBJ1-1
v_call: TRBV5-6

cdr3_nt: TGTGCCATCGGAGCTAACTATGGCTACACCTTC
cdr3_aa: CAIGANYGYTF
d_call: NA
clone_size: NA
j_call: TRBJ1-2
v_call: TRBV10-3

cdr3_nt: TGTGCCAGCAGCTTCGGTCTGAGCTCCTACAATGAGCAGTTCTTC
cdr3_aa: CASSFGLSSYNEQFF
d_call: NA
clone_size: once
j_call: TRBJ2-1
v_call: TRBV5-5

cdr3_nt: TGTGCCAGCAGTGACGGGACCCTCTATGGCTACACCTTC
cdr3_aa: CASSDGTLYGYTF
d_call: NA
clone_size: NA
j_call: TRBJ1-2
v_call: TRBV6-1

cdr3_nt: TGTGCCAGCAGTGAGGCCGCGGGGAAGTCCGGCTACACCTTC
cdr3_aa: CASSEAAGKSGYTF
d_call: NA
clone_size: NA
j_call: TRBJ1-2
v_call: TRBV6-1

cdr3_nt: TGCGCCAGCAGCCAAGGTAGAGACGGGAGTGTGCGAAATACGCAGTATTTT
cdr3_aa: CASSQGRDGSVRNTQYF
d_call: NA
clone_size: NA
j_call: TRBJ2-3
v_call: TRBV4-1

cdr3_nt: TGTGCCAGCAGCAGAGCGGGACGCCGTTACGGGGGAGACGGAGCTAGCACAGATACGCAGTATTTT
cdr3_aa: CASSRAGRRYGGDGASTDTQYF
d_call: TRBD2
clone_size: NA
j_call: TRBJ2-3
v_call: TRBV7-3

cdr3_nt: TGTGCCTGGAGCGGAGGGCGGAGCCCTGGGGCCAACGTCCTGACTTTC
cdr3_aa: CAWSGGRSPGANVLTF
d_call: NA
clone_size: once
j_call: TRBJ2-6
v_call: TRBV30

cdr3_nt: TGTGCCAGTAGTATGGTCGGGGGGCCCGGGGAGCTGTTTTTT
cdr3_aa: CASSMVGGPGELFF
d_call: NA
clone_size: NA
j_call: TRBJ2-2
v_call: TRBV19

cdr3_nt: TGCGCCAGCTCCCCCGGCCCCCGGAGGGAACTGTTTTTT
cdr3_aa: CASSPGPRRELFF
d_call: NA
clone_size: NA
j_call: TRBJ1-4
v_call: TRBV10-2

cdr3_nt: TGTGCCAGCATGGACACCGGGGAGCTGTTTTTT
cdr3_aa: CASMDTGELFF
d_call: NA
clone_size: NA
j_call: TRBJ2-2
v_call: TRBV6-1

cdr3_nt: TGTGCCAGCAGCCCCGGACAGGGGGCTCACACCATATATTTT
cdr3_aa: CASSPGQGAHTIYF
d_call: TRBD1
clone_size: once
j_call: TRBJ1-3
v_call: TRBV5-6

cdr3_nt: TGTGCCAGCAGCTTAGGCCCGGGACTCACGAACACCGGGGAGCTGTTTTTT
cdr3_aa: CASSLGPGLTNTGELFF
d_call: NA
clone_size: NA
j_call: TRBJ2-2
v_call: TRBV11-3

cdr3_nt: TGTGCCAGCAGCGGGGACACCGGGGAGCTGTTTTTT
cdr3_aa: CASSGDTGELFF
d_call: NA
clone_size: NA
j_call: TRBJ2-2
v_call: TRBV7-9

cdr3_nt: TGTGCCAGCAGTTGGACTAGCACAGATACGCAGTATTTT
cdr3_aa: CASSWTSTDTQYF
d_call: NA
clone_size: once
j_call: TRBJ2-3
v_call: TRBV7-6

cdr3_nt: TGTGCCACCAGCAGGGGGTCTATACAGGGGGCCTACGAGCAGTACTTC
cdr3_aa: CATSRGSIQGAYEQYF
d_call: TRBD1
clone_size: NA
j_call: TRBJ2-7
v_call: TRBV15

cdr3_nt: TGTGCCAGTAGTATTAACAGGGGGACTGAAGCTTTCTTT
cdr3_aa: CASSINRGTEAFF
d_call: TRBD1
clone_size: NA
j_call: TRBJ1-1
v_call: TRBV19

cdr3_nt: TGTGCCAGCAGTGAAGAGGGAGAGGTCCTCTACGAGCAGTACTTC
cdr3_aa: CASSEEGEVLYEQYF
d_call: NA
clone_size: NA
j_call: TRBJ2-7
v_call: TRBV6-1

cdr3_nt: TGCGCCAGCAGCTTGGGGGGGGACAGGGGGCCATCTGAAGCTTTCTTT
cdr3_aa: CASSLGGDRGPSEAFF
d_call: TRBD1
clone_size: NA
j_call: TRBJ1-1
v_call: TRBV5-1

cdr3_nt: TGTGCCTGGACCTCATGGGACAGGGTCTTTAACACCATATATTTT
cdr3_aa: CAWTSWDRVFNTIYF
d_call: TRBD1
clone_size: NA
j_call: TRBJ1-3
v_call: TRBV30

cdr3_nt: TGTGCTAGTGGAGCCCCGGGACTCCTTTACGAGCAGTACTTC
cdr3_aa: CASGAPGLLYEQYF
d_call: NA
clone_size: NA
j_call: TRBJ2-7
v_call: TRBV12-5

cdr3_nt: TGTGCCAGCACAGGGCTTTCCTACGAGCAGTACTTC
cdr3_aa: CASTGLSYEQYF
d_call: NA
clone_size: NA
j_call: TRBJ2-7
v_call: TRBV27

cdr3_nt: TGTGCTAGTGGTTCAGGAGCGGGGGAAAATGAGCAGTTCTTC
cdr3_aa: CASGSGAGENEQFF
d_call: TRBD2
clone_size: NA
j_call: TRBJ2-1
v_call: TRBV12-5

cdr3_nt: TGTGCCAGCAGTCCACTTGCGGGCCGCGAGCAGTACTTC
cdr3_aa: CASSPLAGREQYF
d_call: NA
clone_size: NA
j_call: TRBJ2-7
v_call: TRBV25-1

cdr3_nt: TGTGCCAGCAGTTTAAGGCGGGAGGGGTACAATGAGCAGTTCTTC
cdr3_aa: CASSLRREGYNEQFF
d_call: TRBD2
clone_size: NA
j_call: TRBJ2-1
v_call: TRBV27

cdr3_nt: TGCGCCAGCAGCCTTACAGGGTCTAATGAAAAACTGTTTTTT
cdr3_aa: CASSLTGSNEKLFF
d_call: NA
clone_size: once
j_call: TRBJ1-4
v_call: TRBV4-3

cdr3_nt: TGTGCCAGCAGTTATGCGGCAACGGGATACGAGCAGTACTTC
cdr3_aa: CASSYAATGYEQYF
d_call: NA
clone_size: NA
j_call: TRBJ2-7
v_call: TRBV6-6

cdr3_nt: TGTGCCAGCAGTTTGGGGATAAAAGGAGAGACCCAGTACTTC
cdr3_aa: CASSLGIKGETQYF
d_call: NA
clone_size: NA
j_call: TRBJ2-5
v_call: TRBV27

cdr3_nt: TGTGCCAGCACATCTAGGGGGGGTTTCACCGGGGAGCTGTTTTTT
cdr3_aa: CASTSRGGFTGELFF
d_call: NA
clone_size: NA
j_call: TRBJ2-2
v_call: TRBV27

cdr3_nt: TGTGCCAGCACCTCTGGCTACGAGCAGTACTTC
cdr3_aa: CASTSGYEQYF
d_call: NA
clone_size: NA
j_call: TRBJ2-7
v_call: TRBV6-5

cdr3_nt: TGTGCCAGTAGTATAGCTAACAGTCGCAACGAGCAGTACTTC
cdr3_aa: CASSIANSRNEQYF
d_call: NA
clone_size: NA
j_call: TRBJ2-7
v_call: TRBV19

cdr3_nt: TGCGCCAGCAGCCAGGGGAGCGGGAGCGGAGAGACCCAGTACTTC
cdr3_aa: CASSQGSGSGETQYF
d_call: TRBD2
clone_size: NA
j_call: TRBJ2-5
v_call: TRBV4-1

cdr3_nt: TGTGCCAGCAGCTATCAGGGCACCGGGGAGCTGTTTTTT
cdr3_aa: CASSYQGTGELFF
d_call: NA
clone_size: NA
j_call: TRBJ2-2
v_call: TRBV11-2

cdr3_nt: TGCGCCAGCAGCCAAAGCAGGGTGGGCTTTGATGGCTACACCTTC
cdr3_aa: CASSQSRVGFDGYTF
d_call: NA
clone_size: NA
j_call: TRBJ1-2
v_call: TRBV4-3

cdr3_nt: TGTGCCAGTAGTATAGATCGCGGGTTGACTGAAGCTTTCTTT
cdr3_aa: CASSIDRGLTEAFF
d_call: NA
clone_size: NA
j_call: TRBJ1-1
v_call: TRBV19

cdr3_nt: TGTGCCAGCAGCTTAGCACCCTGGGGTCAGCCCCAGCATTTT
cdr3_aa: CASSLAPWGQPQHF
d_call: NA
clone_size: NA
j_call: TRBJ1-5
v_call: TRBV7-2

cdr3_nt: TGCGCCAGCAGTGAAGAAATAGGGGACCCTCGCACAGATACGCAGTATTTT
cdr3_aa: CASSEEIGDPRTDTQYF
d_call: NA
clone_size: NA
j_call: TRBJ2-3
v_call: TRBV10-1

cdr3_nt: TGTGCCATCAGTCCGGAGGGGTTCAGCACAGATACGCAGTATTTT
cdr3_aa: CAISPEGFSTDTQYF
d_call: NA
clone_size: NA
j_call: TRBJ2-3
v_call: TRBV10-3

cdr3_nt: TGTGCCAGCAGGTTAGGGGGCGGTGATGGCTACACCTTC
cdr3_aa: CASRLGGGDGYTF
d_call: TRBD1
clone_size: NA
j_call: TRBJ1-2
v_call: TRBV6-6

cdr3_nt: TGCAGCGTTGAGGGGGGGAATGAGCAGTTCTTC
cdr3_aa: CSVEGGNEQFF
d_call: TRBD2
clone_size: NA
j_call: TRBJ2-1
v_call: TRBV29-1

cdr3_nt: TGTGCCTGGAGTGGGAGGGTGGAAGCTTTCTTT
cdr3_aa: CAWSGRVEAFF
d_call: NA
clone_size: NA
j_call: TRBJ1-1
v_call: TRBV30

cdr3_nt: TGTGCCAGCAGCTCCTCTCCCGGTGGCTATGGCTACACCTTC
cdr3_aa: CASSSSPGGYGYTF
d_call: NA
clone_size: NA
j_call: TRBJ1-2
v_call: TRBV7-2

cdr3_nt: TGTGCCAGCAGTTTACTAGCGGGTGAACAGTTCTTC
cdr3_aa: CASSLLAGEQFF
d_call: TRBD2
clone_size: NA
j_call: TRBJ2-1
v_call: TRBV27

cdr3_nt: TGTGCCAGCAGTCCGACCGGGACTAGCGGGGCTTACGAGCAGTACTTC
cdr3_aa: CASSPTGTSGAYEQYF
d_call: TRBD2
clone_size: NA
j_call: TRBJ2-7
v_call: TRBV27

cdr3_nt: TGCGCCAGCAGCCAAGTATTGACAGGGTCACTTGAAGCTTTCTTT
cdr3_aa: CASSQVLTGSLEAFF
d_call: TRBD1
clone_size: few
j_call: TRBJ1-1
v_call: TRBV4-3

cdr3_nt: TGTGCCACCAGCAGACGGGACTTACATGGCTACACCTTC
cdr3_aa: CATSRRDLHGYTF
d_call: NA
clone_size: NA
j_call: TRBJ1-2
v_call: TRBV15

cdr3_nt: TGTGCCAGTACCTTTCACGGGACTAGCAATGAGCAGTTCTTC
cdr3_aa: CASTFHGTSNEQFF
d_call: TRBD2
clone_size: NA
j_call: TRBJ2-1
v_call: TRBV19

cdr3_nt: TGCGCCAGCAGTGGCGGGGGGAGCGCAGATACGCAGTATTTT
cdr3_aa: CASSGGGSADTQYF
d_call: TRBD2
clone_size: NA
j_call: TRBJ2-3
v_call: TRBV10-1

cdr3_nt: TGTGCCAGCAGAAATGCGAGGATAAGCGCAGGCAGGGGCCAAAATCAGCCCCAGCATTTT
cdr3_aa: CASRNARISAGRGQNQPQHF
d_call: NA
clone_size: NA
j_call: TRBJ1-5
v_call: TRBV9